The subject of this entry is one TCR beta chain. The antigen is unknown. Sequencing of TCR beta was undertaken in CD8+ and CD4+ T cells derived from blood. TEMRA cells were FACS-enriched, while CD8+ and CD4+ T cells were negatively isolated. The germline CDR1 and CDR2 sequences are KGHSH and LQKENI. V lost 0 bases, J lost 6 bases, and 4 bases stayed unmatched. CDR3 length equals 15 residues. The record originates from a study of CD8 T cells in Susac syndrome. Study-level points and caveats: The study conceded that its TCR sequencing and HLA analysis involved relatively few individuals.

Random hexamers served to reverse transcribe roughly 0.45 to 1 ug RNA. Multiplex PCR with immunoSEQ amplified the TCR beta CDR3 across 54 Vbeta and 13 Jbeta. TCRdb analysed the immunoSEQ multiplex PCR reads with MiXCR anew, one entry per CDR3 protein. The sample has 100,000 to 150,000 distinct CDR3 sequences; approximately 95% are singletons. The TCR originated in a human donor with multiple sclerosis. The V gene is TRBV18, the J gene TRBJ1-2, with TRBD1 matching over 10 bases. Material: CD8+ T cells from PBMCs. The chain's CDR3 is CASSPPGQGLHGYTF. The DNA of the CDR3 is TGTGCCAGCTCACCACCGGGACAGGGGTTACATGGCTACACCTTC.